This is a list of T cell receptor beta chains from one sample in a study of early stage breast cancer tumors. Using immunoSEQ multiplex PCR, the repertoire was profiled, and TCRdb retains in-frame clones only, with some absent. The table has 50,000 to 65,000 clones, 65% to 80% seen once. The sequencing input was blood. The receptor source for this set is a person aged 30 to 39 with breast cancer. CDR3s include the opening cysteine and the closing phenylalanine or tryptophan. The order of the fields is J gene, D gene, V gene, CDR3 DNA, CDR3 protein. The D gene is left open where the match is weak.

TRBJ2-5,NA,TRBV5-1,TGCGCCAGCAGCCCCTCTCAAGAGACCCAGTACTTC,CASSPSQETQYF
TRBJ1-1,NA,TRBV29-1,TGCAGCGGACGACAGGCTCTGGACACTGAAGCTTTCTTT,CSGRQALDTEAFF
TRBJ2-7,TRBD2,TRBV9,TGTGCCAGCAGCACGAGGGACTACTCCTACGAGCAGTACTTC,CASSTRDYSYEQYF
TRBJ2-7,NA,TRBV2,TGTGCCAGCAGTCAAAGGCTAGCGTTTAACTACGAGCAGTACTTC,CASSQRLAFNYEQYF
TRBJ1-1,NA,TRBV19,TGTGCCAGTAGTATGACAATATTAGAGGAAGCTTTCTTT,CASSMTILEEAFF
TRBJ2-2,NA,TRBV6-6,TGTGCCAGCAGACCCTGGGGGATCGGGGAGCTGTTTTTT,CASRPWGIGELFF
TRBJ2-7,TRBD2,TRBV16,TGTGCCAGCAGCCAAGGGAGGGTCCAGTACGAGCAGTACTTC,CASSQGRVQYEQYF
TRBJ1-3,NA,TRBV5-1,TGCGCCAGCAGCTTAGGGAGCTCTGGAAACACCATATATTTT,CASSLGSSGNTIYF
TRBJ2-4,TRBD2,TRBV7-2,TGTGCCAGCAGCCTCCTGGGAGGGCTCGAAAACATTCAGTACTTC,CASSLLGGLENIQYF
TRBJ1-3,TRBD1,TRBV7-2,TGTGCCAGCAGCTTAGCTCTATGGGACAGGGTAAAGGGAAACACCATATATTTT,CASSLALWDRVKGNTIYF
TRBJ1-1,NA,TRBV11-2,TGTGCCAGCATGAATACAGGGTGGACTGAAGCTTTCTTT,CASMNTGWTEAFF
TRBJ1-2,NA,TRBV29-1,TGCAGCGCCCCGACGGGGGAGGATGGCTACACCTTC,CSAPTGEDGYTF